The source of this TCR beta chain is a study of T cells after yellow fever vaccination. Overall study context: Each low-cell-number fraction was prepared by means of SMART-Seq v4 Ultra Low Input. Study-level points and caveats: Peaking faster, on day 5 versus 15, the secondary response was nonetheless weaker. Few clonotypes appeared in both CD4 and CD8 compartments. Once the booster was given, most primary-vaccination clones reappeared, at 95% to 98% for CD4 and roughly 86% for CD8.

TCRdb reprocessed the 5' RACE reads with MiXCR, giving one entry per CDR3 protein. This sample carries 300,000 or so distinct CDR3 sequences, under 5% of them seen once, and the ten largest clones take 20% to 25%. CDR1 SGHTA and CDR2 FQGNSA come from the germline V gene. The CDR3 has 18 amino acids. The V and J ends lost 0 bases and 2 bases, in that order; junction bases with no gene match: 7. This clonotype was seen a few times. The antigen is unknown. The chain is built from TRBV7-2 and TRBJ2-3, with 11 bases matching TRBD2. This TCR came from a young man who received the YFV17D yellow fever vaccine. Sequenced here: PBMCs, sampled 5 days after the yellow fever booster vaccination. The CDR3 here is CASSLAVLAGGYTDTQYF. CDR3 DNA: TGTGCCAGCAGCTTAGCGGTGCTAGCGGGGGGTTACACAGATACGCAGTATTTT.